What follows is one TCR beta chain and its context. The assay was immunoSEQ multiplex PCR, and TCRdb's table has in-frame clones only and misses some. The table lists 60,000 or so clones, about four fifths of them singletons. The record originates from a study of T cells in tumors after PD-1 blockade. V was shortened by 5 bases and J by 2 bases, with 10 bases between the two germline ends. Per germline, CDR1 PRHDT and CDR2 FYEKMQ (reference sequence). The CDR3 contains 13 residues. The TCR originated in a human donor with basal cell carcinoma. The gene calls are TRBV13 and TRBJ2-7, with D perhaps TRBD1 or TRBD2 (5 bases each). Sequenced here: PBMCs, sampled before anti-PD-1 treatment. The DNA of the CDR3 is TGTGCCAGCAGCCAGTGGGGGACCTACGAGCAGTACTTC. Protein sequence: CASSQWGTYEQYF.